One sample yielded the 6 T cell receptor beta chains listed below, sequenced in a study of T cell responses to AZD1222 COVID-19 vaccine. The data were produced by immunoSEQ multiplex PCR, yet TCRdb's version contains in-frame clones alone and is incomplete. There are 43,000 or so clones in the sample; about 90% occur only once, and about two fifths lies in the top ten. This material consisted of peripheral blood, taken 28 days after the second AZD1222 dose. Receptor source: an adult who received the AZD1222 COVID-19 vaccine.

The chain is built from TRBV7-9 and TRBJ1-1; D uncertain. The CDR3 runs to 15 residues. V was cut by 2 bases and J by 0 bases, with 10 bases left in between. Looked up from germline, CDR1 is SEHNR and CDR2 is FQNEAQ (reference sequence). CDR3 bases: TGTGCCAGCAGCTTATGGGCGGCGGTGAACACTGAAGCTTTCTTT. Translated: CASSLWAAVNTEAFF.

The chain uses TRBV11-2 and TRBJ2-1; 7 bases agree with TRBD1. This CDR3 is 15 amino acids long. J lost 9 bases, V lost 6 bases, and 14 bases had no gene match. Germline V gives CDR1 SGHAT, CDR2 FQNNGV. Here the CDR3 reads CASSPGTSSGGEQFF. CDR3 in DNA: TGTGCCAGCAGTCCCGGGACCTCCTCAGGGGGTGAGCAGTTCTTC.

CDR3 protein: CASSLWMSGTGPQHF. The CDR3 DNA reads as TGTGCCAGCAGCTTGTGGATGTCAGGGACTGGGCCCCAGCATTTT. This chain joins TRBV5-6 and TRBJ1-5, with D perhaps matching TRBD1 (5 bases). Per germline, CDR1 SGHDT and CDR2 YYEEEE. Trimming shortened V by 1 base and J by 9 bases, and 17 bases separated the two germline ends. The CDR3 runs to 15 residues.

This rearrangement joins TRBV3-1 (or the pseudogene TRBV3-2) to TRBJ1-5, with D possibly matching TRBD1 (5 bases). The V gene lost 4 bases and the J gene lost 0 bases, with 10 bases spanning the gap. The V gene's germline CDR1 is LGHDT and CDR2 YNNKEL (reference sequence). The CDR3 is made up of 15 amino acids. The CDR3 DNA is TGTGCCAGCAGCCTGGGACGGAATAGCAATCAGCCCCAGCATTTT. It translates to CASSLGRNSNQPQHF.

In this sample, this clone turned up once. The genes are TRBV3-1 (or the pseudogene TRBV3-2) and TRBJ1-1, with D maybe TRBD1 (5 bases). Trimming removed 0 bases from V and 0 bases from J, with 11 bases in between. The CDR3 is 16 amino acids. Germline assignment: CDR1 LGHDT and CDR2 YNNKEL (reference sequence). The DNA of the CDR3 is TGTGCCAGCAGCCAAGATTTCGGACACTTGAACACTGAAGCTTTCTTT. Its translation: CASSQDFGHLNTEAFF.

The genes are TRBV10-2 and TRBJ2-1, with D unclear. The CDR3 is 15 residues long. Germline CDR1 and CDR2: WSHSY and SAAADI. Between the trimmed V and J ends, which lost 0 bases and 2 bases, there was a span of 8 bases. The CDR3 loop reads CASSESGSTYNEQFF. In DNA form, the CDR3 reads TGCGCCAGCAGTGAGTCAGGCAGCACCTACAATGAGCAGTTCTTC.